Following are 11 T cell receptor beta chains from one sample sequenced in a study of T cells after posttransplantation cyclophosphamide. Clones were read by immunoSEQ multiplex PCR, and TCRdb kept only the in-frame ones, dropping some. The table records 8,500 to 13,000 clones without singletons, the ten largest covering roughly 13%. Cyclophosphamide on days +3 and +4 followed busulfan-fludarabine conditioning and a marrow graft. The sequencing used PBMCs, collected after allogeneic stem cell transplant with posttransplant cyclophosphamide. The receptors stem from a female patient aged 35 to 55 who received an allogeneic stem cell transplant from a related donor, was CMV-positive, and had no GVHD. Some T cells may possibly be graft donor cells.

This chain links TRBV27 with TRBJ2-5; 8 bases line up with TRBD1. The J call may not be correct, given that the DNA end is closer to TRBJ2-7. The V gene's germline CDR1 is MNHEY and CDR2 SMNVEV (reference sequence). The CDR3 covers 15 residues. As DNA, the CDR3 is TGTGCCAGCAGTATTCTCCCGGGACAGGTCTACGAGCAGTACTTC. It encodes CASSILPGQVYEQYF.

This clone was counted at least ten times. The chain is built from TRBV2 and TRBJ2-7; weak D call: TRBD2 (6 bases). The V end was cut by 6 bases, the J end by 0 bases, with 9 bases between. Germline V lookup: CDR1 SNHLY, CDR2 FYNNEI. The CDR3 is 13 residues long. This chain's CDR3 is CASRETSSYEQYF. The CDR3 DNA sequence: TGTGCCAGCAGAGAGACTAGCTCCTACGAGCAGTACTTC.

This clone showed up many times. The V gene is TRBV29-1, the J gene TRBJ1-2, with D uncertain. The ends were cut back, 7 bases at V and 3 bases at J, with 9 bases in the middle. The CDR3 is 11 residues long. The germline V gene encodes CDR1 SQVTM and CDR2 ANQGSEA. In nucleotides, the CDR3 is TGCAGCGCCGTAGTGGACTATGGCTACACCTTC. Encoded protein: CSAVVDYGYTF.

At least ten counts were recorded for this clone. Different DNA sequences within this sample yield the same CDR3. This CDR3 reads CASSVTGTGELFF. CDR3 DNA sequence: TGTGCCAGCAGCGTGACAGGGACCGGGGAGCTGTTTTTT. The chain employs TRBV9 and TRBJ2-2, with 7 bases aligning to TRBD1. The CDR3 is made up of 13 amino acids. The germline V gene encodes CDR1 SGDLS and CDR2 YYNGEE. With V trimmed by 2 bases and J by 5 bases, 0 bases remained unmatched.

This clone was recorded a few times. This chain uses TRBV7-6 with TRBJ2-1; TRBD1 might be the D (6 bases). V was shortened by 5 bases and J by 8 bases, with 19 bases between the two germline ends. Germline values: CDR1 SGHVS, CDR2 FNYEAQ. The CDR3 sequence is 15 residues long. CDR3 sequence (DNA): TGTGCCAGCAGCAGCTTAAATCCGCACAGGGATGAGCAGTTCTTC. This translates into CASSSLNPHRDEQFF.

This clone was observed at least ten times. This chain joins TRBV18 and TRBJ1-3, with 9 bases lining up with TRBD1. The CDR3 runs to 23 residues. Germline CDR1 and CDR2: KGHSH and LQKENI. Trimming removed 6 bases from V and 0 bases from J; junction bases left unmatched: 27. The CDR3: CASSTNAQYGTGSIGLSGNTIYF. In DNA, the CDR3 is TGTGCCAGCTCTACCAACGCACAATACGGGACAGGGTCTATTGGGCTCTCTGGAAACACCATATATTTT.

In its sample, this clone was seen many times. The V call is TRBV5-1, the J call TRBJ2-3, with 14 nucleotides matching TRBD2. Germline-derived CDR1 and CDR2 are SGHRS and YFSETQ. The CDR3 length is 17 residues. V lost 3 bases, J lost 4 bases, and 7 bases stayed unmatched. In DNA form, the CDR3 reads TGCGCCAGCAGCTCAGACGGGACTAGCGGGAGCGCAGATACGCAGTATTTT. The encoded protein is CASSSDGTSGSADTQYF.

V is TRBV2 and J is TRBJ2-2; 7 bases map to TRBD1. Germline values: CDR1 SNHLY, CDR2 FYNNEI. The V gene end was trimmed by 4 bases and the J gene end by 4 bases; junction bases not matched to a gene: 3. The CDR3 consists of 14 residues. The CDR3 loop reads CASSATGFTGELFF. The DNA for the CDR3 is TGTGCCAGCAGTGCGACAGGGTTCACCGGGGAGCTGTTTTTT.

This clone has ten or more counts. The rearrangement links TRBV5-4 to TRBJ2-5; 9 bases map to TRBD1. CDR1 and CDR2 from the germline V gene are SGHNT and YYREEE (reference sequence). The CDR3 totals 15 residues. V was clipped by 0 bases and J by 4 bases; unmatched bases: 4. CDR3 coding DNA: TGTGCCAGCAGCTTGGCTCGGACAGGGGCAGAGACCCAGTACTTC. Its protein product is CASSLARTGAETQYF.

This clone was seen repeatedly, ten times or more. This chain uses TRBV28 with TRBJ1-1; tentatively, D is TRBD1 (5 bases). V was trimmed by 3 bases and J by 0 bases, leaving 11 bases between them. This CDR3 is 15 amino acids long. Germline V gene lookup returns CDR1 MDHEN and CDR2 SYDVKM. This chain's CDR3 is CASSFGGSMNTEAFF. The CDR3 DNA is TGTGCCAGCAGTTTCGGGGGATCGATGAACACTGAAGCTTTCTTT.

This clone came up many times. This chain uses TRBV30 with TRBJ2-7, with 7 bases matching TRBD1. The CDR3 length is 13 residues. V was clipped by 2 bases and J by 1 base; unmatched bases: 2. Germline lookup yields CDR1 GTSNPN and CDR2 SVGIG (reference sequence). The CDR3 DNA follows: TGTGCCTGGAGTTGGGACAGTTCCTACGAGCAGTACTTC. Encoded protein: CAWSWDSSYEQYF.